A single sample gave rise to the 16 T cell receptor beta chains below, sequenced in a study of regulatory T cells in long-lasting Graves disease (dated by TCRdb to the early 2020s). Per the publication, the time point label means: newly diagnosed GD, antithyroid drugs for less than 3 months. For both TCR sequencing and RNA sequencing, RNA was extracted from PBMCs using TRIzol. The library was prepared using multiplex PCR. The sample was run on an Illumina HiSeq 4000. CDR3 regions were amplified by Arm-PCR with iRepertoire HTBI primers to construct TCR beta libraries. Using fastp at Q25 and MiXCR, TCRdb reprocessed the public reads and kept productive beta chains. Rows merge per CDR3 protein into single entries with the most common DNA and genes. The sample has 350,000 to 500,000 distinct CDR3 sequences on record, roughly 15% of them singletons. The ten largest make up about a quarter of the sample.

These data were also filed under a second study, of T cells in Graves' hyperthyroidism and ophthalmopathy.

The material was peripheral blood mononuclear cells (PBMCs), obtained at new diagnosis, from a patient treated with antithyroid drugs. Receptor source: a woman aged 18-29 years with Graves disease. Donor details come from another sample of the same person, matched by shared clones.

This clonotype has only a few counts. The conserved phenylalanine or tryptophan is not found at the CDR3 terminus, so this likely reflects a read error. It is unclear where the CDR3 begins or ends on the DNA, so no DNA is shown, and the CDR3 is as TCRdb lists it. The CDR3 protein is CASSLASGGYGANVVTL. The V and J genes are TRBV5-4 and TRBJ2-6; the table's TRBD1 call for D was not verified on the DNA. The CDR3 totals 17 residues, both ends included. The V gene's germline CDR1 is SGHNT and CDR2 YYREEE (reference sequence).

The V call is TRBV5-1, the J call TRBJ2-1; TRBD2 agrees at 8 bases. This CDR3 spans 14 amino acids. J was trimmed by 0 bases and V by 7 bases; bases with no gene match: 3. The germline CDR1 and CDR2 sequences are SGHRS and YFSETQ. CDR3 nucleotides: TGCGCCAGCCGTAGCGGGGTCTCCTACAATGAGCAGTTCTTC. Translated, it gives CASRSGVSYNEQFF.

The chain is built from TRBV25-1 and TRBJ2-7; either TRBD1 or TRBD2 may supply D (5 bases each). Germline assignment: CDR1 MGHDK and CDR2 SYGVNS. With 4 bases removed from V and 5 bases from J, the gap between germline ends came to 12 bases. This CDR3 is 13 amino acids long. CDR3 amino acids: CASSGGFPNEQYF. CDR3 nucleotide sequence: TGTGCCAGCAGTGGGGGGTTTCCTAACGAGCAGTACTTC.

The chain is built from TRBV5-5 and TRBJ2-1, with 11 nucleotides matching TRBD2. Trimming took 4 bases from V and 1 from J; bases not matched to a gene: 13. The CDR3 has 19 amino acids. Germline loops: CDR1 SGHKS, CDR2 YYEKEE (reference sequence). CDR3 in amino acids: CASSPKEASGRLSYNEQFF. CDR3 DNA: TGTGCCAGCAGCCCTAAAGAGGCTAGCGGGAGGCTATCCTACAATGAGCAGTTCTTC.

This chain links TRBV27 with TRBJ2-7; 8 bases match TRBD2. The CDR3 loop spans 14 amino acids. From germline, CDR1 is MNHEY and CDR2 SMNVEV (reference sequence). The V segment lost 6 bases and the J segment 5 bases; nucleotides outside the gene matches: 9. The DNA of the CDR3 is TGTGCCAGCAGAGGGGCGGGAGGAATCCACGAGCAGTACTTC. Its translation is CASRGAGGIHEQYF.

The gene calls are TRBV2 and TRBJ1-5, with 8 bases aligning to TRBD1. J lost 7 bases, V lost 4 bases, and 6 bases had no gene match. From germline, CDR1 is SNHLY and CDR2 FYNNEI. The CDR3 runs 14 residues. The CDR3 coding sequence is TGTGCCAGCAGTGGGTCAGGGGGCGACCAGCCCCAGCATTTT. Its protein is CASSGSGGDQPQHF.

This clonotype appeared many times. This rearrangement joins TRBV20-1 to TRBJ2-5, with TRBD2 as a possible D gene (6 bases). The V end was cut by 7 bases, the J end by 5 bases, with 14 bases between. The germline V gene has CDR1 DFQATT and CDR2 SNEGSKA (reference sequence). This CDR3 has 12 residues. Written as DNA, the CDR3 is TGCAGTGTATCAGGGAGGTTGGAGACCCAGTACTTC. As protein: CSVSGRLETQYF.

This clonotype has ten or more counts. The chain recombines TRBV30 with TRBJ2-2; no definite D call. V lost 8 bases and J lost 3, with 4 bases in between. CDR3 size: 10 residues. Germline assignment: CDR1 GTSNPN and CDR2 SVGIG (reference sequence). CDR3 sequence reads: CAGYTGELFF. The DNA for the CDR3 is TGTGCCGGTTACACCGGGGAGCTGTTTTTT. Filled out from reference TRBV30 and TRBJ2-2, the complete variable domain reads SQTIHQWPATLVQPVGSPLSLECTVEGTSNPNLYWYRQAAGRGLQLLFYSVGIGQISSEVPQNLSASRPQDRQFILSSKKLLLSDSGFYLCAGYTGELFFGEGSRLTVL.

The table lists this clonotype with many counts. The chain uses TRBV7-2 and TRBJ1-1; no reliable D call. Germline lookup yields CDR1 SGHTA and CDR2 FQGNSA. The CDR3 spans 14 residues. V was trimmed by 2 bases and J by 1 base, leaving 8 bases between them. CDR3 protein: CASSLLQANTEAFF. In nucleotides, the CDR3 is TGTGCCAGCAGCTTATTGCAGGCGAACACTGAAGCTTTCTTT. The variable domain in full, completed from reference TRBV7-2 and TRBJ1-1, reads GAGVSQSPSNKVTEKGKDVELRCDPISGHTALYWYRQSLGQGLEFLIYFQGNSAPDKSGLPSDRFSAERTGGSVSTLTIQRTQQEDSAVYLCASSLLQANTEAFFGQGTRLTVV.

This clonotype was observed at least ten times. The CDR3 DNA is TGTGCCAGCAGCGAGGGACAGAGTTACAATGAGCAGTTCTTC. This encodes CASSEGQSYNEQFF. The chain combines TRBV12-3 or TRBV12-4 with TRBJ2-1, with 7 bases identical to TRBD1. Trimming cost V 6 bases and J 4 bases; bases outside gene matches: 6. The CDR3 runs to 14 residues.

This clonotype was picked up many times. Written as DNA, the CDR3 is TGCGCCAGCAGCTTGGCCTCGGACAGATTCAAGAGCTCCTACGAGCAGTACTTC. It is translated as CASSLASDRFKSSYEQYF. The gene calls are TRBV5-1 and TRBJ2-7; D might be TRBD1 (6 bases). Germline CDR1 is SGHRS and CDR2 is YFSETQ. V was pared by 0 bases and J by 0 bases, with 19 bases between. The CDR3 has 18 amino acids.

This clonotype showed up just a few times. V usage is TRBV4-3 and J usage is TRBJ2-1; 9 nucleotides align to TRBD2. Germline V gives CDR1 LGHNA, CDR2 YSLEER. This CDR3 comprises 18 residues. The V segment lost 0 bases and the J segment 8 bases; nucleotides outside the gene matches: 14. The CDR3 is CASSQDHRAGGGLDEQFF. CDR3 sequence (DNA): TGCGCCAGCAGCCAAGATCATCGGGCGGGAGGGGGATTGGATGAGCAGTTCTTC.

This clonotype was observed a handful of times. In nucleotides, the CDR3 is TGTGCCAGTAGTAATACGGGCATAGCCTACGAGCAGTACTTC. Amino acids: CASSNTGIAYEQYF. The V call is TRBV19, the J call TRBJ2-7; D not certain. V was shortened by 4 bases and J by 2 bases, with 12 bases between the two germline ends. CDR1 and CDR2 (germline): LNHDA, SQIVND (reference sequence). CDR3 length: 14 amino acids.

This chain joins TRBV5-1 and TRBJ2-5; D is perhaps TRBD1 (6 bases). With 1 base removed from V and 5 bases from J, the gap between germline ends came to 9 bases. This CDR3 comprises 13 residues. Per germline, CDR1 SGHRS and CDR2 YFSETQ. CDR3 in amino acids: CASSLTGYETQYF. CDR3 nucleotides: TGCGCCAGCAGCTTGACAGGGTATGAGACCCAGTACTTC. The full variable domain, with the rest looked up from reference TRBV5-1 and TRBJ2-5, is KAGVTQTPRYLIKTRGQQVTLSCSPISGHRSVSWYQQTPGQGLQFLFEYFSETQRNKGNFPGRFSGRQFSNSRSEMNVSTLELGDSALYLCASSLTGYETQYFGPGTRLLVL.

This clonotype was seen ten or more times. The chain employs TRBV2 and TRBJ1-1, with no clear D. V was cut by 2 bases and J by 2 bases, with 9 bases left in between. The CDR3 length is 14 residues. Germline V gene sequence: CDR1 SNHLY, CDR2 FYNNEI. CDR3 amino acids: CASSEIRVNTEAFF. The CDR3 region has the DNA TGTGCCAGCAGTGAAATAAGGGTAAACACTGAAGCTTTCTTT. The whole variable domain, remainder taken from reference TRBV2 and TRBJ1-1, is EPEVTQTPSHQVTQMGQEVILRCVPISNHLYFYWYRQILGQKVEFLVSFYNNEISEKSEIFDDQFSVERPDGSNFTLKIRSTKLEDSAMYFCASSEIRVNTEAFFGQGTRLTVV.

This clonotype was seen many times. The chain is built from TRBV3-1 and TRBJ1-6; a possible D gene is TRBD1 (6 bases). Per germline, CDR1 LGHDT and CDR2 YNNKEL (reference sequence). This CDR3 is 16 amino acids long. Trimming shortened V by 4 bases and J by 6 bases, and 16 bases separated the two germline ends. CDR3 in DNA: TGTGCCAGCAGCCTACAGGGCCGGACCCCTAATTCACCCCTCCACTTT. Its translation: CASSLQGRTPNSPLHF.